One sample yielded the 29 T cell receptor beta chains listed below, sequenced in a study of T-cell reconstitution after alpha-beta-depleted transplantation in children. Unique molecular identifiers were built into the TCRbeta library. TCRdb reprocessed the PCR reads with MiXCR, giving one entry per CDR3 protein. The repertoire includes about 200,000 distinct CDR3 sequences, approximately 7% of them detected once, and 5.5% sits in the top ten. Sample: PBMCs, taken before TCRalphabeta/CD19-depleted stem cell transplant. These receptors were obtained from a boy aged 2 to 9 with acute lymphoblastic leukemia, due to receive a stem cell transplant.

The genes are TRBV11-2 and TRBJ1-1, with D unclear. The germline CDR1 and CDR2 sequences are SGHAT and FQNNGV. Trimming cost V 6 bases and J 0 bases, with 17 bases left between them. CDR3 length equals 16 residues. This CDR3 reads CASRSEDRVLNTEAFF. CDR3 in DNA: TGTGCCAGCAGATCAGAAGACCGGGTACTGAACACTGAAGCTTTCTTT.

This clonotype was seen ten or more times. V usage is TRBV7-2 and J usage is TRBJ2-3, with D possibly matching TRBD1 (5 bases). Between the trimmed V and J ends, which lost 5 bases and 2 bases, there was a span of 8 bases. Germline V gene lookup returns CDR1 SGHTA and CDR2 FQGNSA. The CDR3 spans 13 residues. The CDR3 protein is CASSQDNTDTQYF. The CDR3 nucleotides read TGTGCCAGCAGCCAGGACAACACAGATACGCAGTATTTT.

About this clonotype: The CDR3 carries no conserved terminal phenylalanine or tryptophan, so it likely arises from a read error. The chain employs TRBV11-2 and TRBJ1-3; the match to TRBD1 covers 9 bases. With V trimmed by 5 bases and J by 4 bases, 6 bases remained unmatched. From germline, CDR1 is SGHAT and CDR2 FQNNGV. The CDR3 has 15 amino acids. CDR3 sequence: CASSRDRATGNTIYC. In DNA, the CDR3 is TGTGCCAGCAGCCGGGACAGGGCAACCGGAAACACCATATATTGT.

This clonotype was counted ten times or more. The chain employs TRBV5-1 and TRBJ2-3, with a weak D call TRBD1 (5 bases). CDR1 is SGHRS and CDR2 is YFSETQ in the germline V gene. Trimming took off 5 bases at V and 2 bases at J, with 9 bases between the two ends. CDR3 length equals 13 residues. CDR3 loop: CASRETDTDTQYF. As DNA, the CDR3 is TGCGCCAGCAGGGAGACAGACACAGATACGCAGTATTTT.

The sample holds many counts of this clonotype. The genes are TRBV5-1 and TRBJ2-1, with TRBD1 matching over 8 bases. This CDR3 has 13 residues. Looked up from germline, CDR1 is SGHRS and CDR2 is YFSETQ. Trimming cost V 7 bases and J 3 bases; bases outside gene matches: 3. CDR3 in DNA: TGCGCCAGCTATGGACAGGGCTACAATGAGCAGTTCTTC. This sequence encodes CASYGQGYNEQFF.

This clonotype turned up a few times. This rearrangement joins TRBV7-8 to TRBJ1-6; D is perhaps TRBD1 (6 bases). The CDR3 is 15 residues long. V shed 4 bases and J shed 3 bases, with 10 bases lying between them. Germline CDR1 reads SGHVS; CDR2 reads FQNEAQ. This CDR3 is CASSSTGLYNSPLHF. CDR3 nucleotide sequence: TGTGCCAGCAGCTCAACAGGGCTCTATAATTCACCCCTCCACTTT.

The sample holds a few counts of this clonotype. The chain carries TRBV7-6 and TRBJ2-5; D gene uncertain. V dropped 5 bases and J dropped 4 bases, with 20 bases sitting between them. CDR1 and CDR2 (germline): SGHVS, FNYEAQ. CDR3 length: 16 residues. CDR3 DNA: TGTGCCAGCAGCGCCTGGGATGACACGAGCCGAGAGACCCAGTACTTC. Protein: CASSAWDDTSRETQYF. The entire variable domain, with the rest obtained from reference TRBV7-6 and TRBJ2-5, is as follows: GAGVSQSPRYKVTKRGQDVALRCDPISGHVSLYWYRQALGQGPEFLTYFNYEAQQDKSGLPNDRFSAERPEGSISTLTIQRTEQRDSAMYRCASSAWDDTSRETQYFGPGTRLLVL.

This clonotype appeared a single time. The rearrangement links TRBV15 to TRBJ2-5, with TRBD1 matching over 11 bases. Germline V gene data show CDR1 as LNHNV and CDR2 as YYDKDF (reference sequence). The CDR3 loop spans 14 amino acids. The ends lost 7 bases at V and 2 bases at J; junction bases unmatched: 3. In nucleotides, the CDR3 is TGTGCCACCATCAGGGACAGGGGGCAAGAGACCCAGTACTTC. Its protein is CATIRDRGQETQYF.

This clonotype was counted at least ten times. The CDR3 region has the DNA TGTGCCACCAGCAGAGATGGCAATGAGCAGTTCTTC. Its protein is CATSRDGNEQFF. This chain links TRBV15 with TRBJ2-1; D is uncertain. V lost 0 bases and J 6 bases, leaving 3 bases between the germline ends. Germline values: CDR1 LNHNV, CDR2 YYDKDF (reference sequence). This CDR3 has 12 amino acids. The full variable domain, with the rest looked up from reference TRBV15 and TRBJ2-1, is DAMVIQNPRYQVTQFGKPVTLSCSQTLNHNVMYWYQQKSSQAPKLLFHYYDKDFNNEADTPDNFQSRRPNTSFCFLDIRSPGLGDTAMYLCATSRDGNEQFFGPGTRLTVL.

In its sample, this clonotype was seen a few times. This chain connects TRBV4-3 to TRBJ1-1; the D is unclear. Per germline, CDR1 LGHNA and CDR2 YSLEER. Trimming shortened V by 3 bases and J by 13 bases, and 21 bases separated the two germline ends. This CDR3 spans 14 amino acids. Written as DNA, the CDR3 is TGCGCCAGCAGCCACAGTACCGAGGCAGGTGGAGGTTTCTTT. Residues: CASSHSTEAGGGFF.

This clonotype has only one observation. A read error is possible here, since a much larger clone lies one base away. Since the CDR3 does not end with the conserved phenylalanine or tryptophan, this likely comes from a read error. This chain joins TRBV13 and TRBJ1-1; 8 nucleotides agree with TRBD1. Germline V gene sequence: CDR1 PRHDT, CDR2 FYEKMQ (reference sequence). There are 15 residues in the CDR3. V lost 5 bases and J lost 8; bases outside the gene matches: 13. The CDR3 DNA reads TGTGCCAGCAGCCCCGGTAGACAGGGGTTCACAGAAGCTTTCTAT. This sequence encodes CASSPGRQGFTEAFY.

This clonotype was observed a few times. The genes are TRBV5-1 and TRBJ1-1; the D is unclear. V lost 0 bases to trimming and J lost 5 bases, with 8 bases between them. Germline-derived CDR1 and CDR2 are SGHRS and YFSETQ. This CDR3 region has 13 residues. The CDR3, as DNA: TGCGCCAGCAGCTTGGCCGGAGAAACTGAAGCTTTCTTT. It encodes CASSLAGETEAFF.

The chain combines TRBV6-2 or TRBV6-3 with TRBJ1-1; D perhaps matches TRBD1 (5 bases). The CDR3 runs 14 residues. The V gene lost 0 bases and the J gene lost 1 base, with 6 bases spanning the gap. Germline CDR1 MNHEY, CDR2 SVGEGT. CDR3 coding DNA: TGTGCCAGCAGTTACTCGGGGGGGAACACTGAAGCTTTCTTT. Translation: CASSYSGGNTEAFF.

This clonotype was counted ten times or more. The chain combines TRBV7-2 with TRBJ1-1; D is ambiguous. Germline assignment: CDR1 SGHTA and CDR2 FQGNSA. There are 15 residues in the CDR3. Trimming took off 0 bases at V and 1 base at J, with 9 bases between the two ends. CDR3 sequence: CASSLAVGRNTEAFF. CDR3 in DNA: TGTGCCAGCAGCTTAGCGGTAGGACGGAACACTGAAGCTTTCTTT.

Turning to this clonotype: This may be a read error, as it is one base from a much larger clone. The chain is built from TRBV7-2 and TRBJ2-7; 9 positions agree with TRBD1. Per germline, CDR1 SGHTA and CDR2 FQGNSA. This CDR3 region has 14 residues. The V gene end was trimmed by 4 bases and the J gene end by 2 bases; junction bases not matched to a gene: 3. The CDR3 region is CASSSDRGPYEQYF. CDR3 coding DNA: TGTGCCAGCAGCTCGGACAGGGGACCCTACGAGCAGTACTTC. Together with reference TRBV7-2 and TRBJ2-7, the CDR3 gives the full variable domain: GAGVSQSPSNKVTEKGKDVELRCDPISGHTALYWYRQSLGQGLEFLIYFQGNSAPDKSGLPSDRFSAERTGGSVSTLTIQRTQQEDSAVYLCASSSDRGPYEQYFGPGTRLTVT.

This clonotype showed up many times. The germline gene is not matched at one end of the junction; a read error may be the cause. The chain joins TRBV6-1 to TRBJ1-2; D is unresolved. There are 15 residues in the CDR3. The germline gives CDR1 MNHNS, CDR2 SASEGT. This CDR3 is CASSKAVVGEYGYTF. The CDR3 DNA follows: TGTGCCAGCAGTAAAGCCGTTGTAGGAGAATATGGCTACACCTTC.

Many counts were recorded for this clonotype. The chain recombines TRBV14 with TRBJ1-5, with D uncertain. V lost 6 bases to trimming and J lost 0 bases, with 9 bases between them. CDR3 length: 14 residues. CDR1 SGHDN and CDR2 FVKESK come from the germline V gene. CDR3: CASRASNSNQPQHF. For the CDR3, the DNA is TGTGCCAGCAGGGCGTCGAATAGCAATCAGCCCCAGCATTTT.

This clonotype was recorded a few times. The V gene is TRBV20-1, the J gene TRBJ1-5; D gene unclear. Trimming left V 0 bases short and J 5 bases short, with 11 bases between. Germline assignment: CDR1 DFQATT and CDR2 SNEGSKA (reference sequence). This CDR3 region has 14 residues. CDR3 region: CSARDLGQYQPQHF. CDR3 DNA sequence: TGCAGTGCTAGAGATCTCGGGCAGTATCAGCCCCAGCATTTT.

This clonotype appeared many times. The genes are TRBV18 and TRBJ2-2; the D is unclear. The CDR3 is made up of 15 amino acids. Germline V gene lookup returns CDR1 KGHSH and CDR2 LQKENI. Trimming took 3 bases from V and 0 from J, leaving 8 bases between them. CDR3 nucleotides: TGTGCCAGCTCACCGGATAGGGCGAACACCGGGGAGCTGTTTTTT. It specifies CASSPDRANTGELFF.

This chain uses TRBV5-1 with TRBJ2-1, with TRBD2 as a possible D gene (5 bases). This CDR3 has 13 amino acids. Germline values: CDR1 SGHRS, CDR2 YFSETQ. Trimming left V 7 bases short and J 2 bases short, with 10 bases between. The CDR3 bases are TGCGCCAGCGAGGGTTTACCCTACAATGAGCAGTTCTTC. Protein product: CASEGLPYNEQFF.

The chain uses TRBV5-1 and TRBJ2-1, with TRBD2 identical over 10 bases. Germline lookup yields CDR1 SGHRS and CDR2 YFSETQ. J lost 2 bases, V lost 0 bases, and 2 bases had no gene match. This CDR3 comprises 16 residues. In DNA form, the CDR3 reads TGCGCCAGCAGCTTGGAAAGCGGGGGGGCCTACAATGAGCAGTTCTTC. It encodes CASSLESGGAYNEQFF.

The V and J genes are TRBV7-2 and TRBJ2-3; 7 nucleotides line up with TRBD2. J was trimmed by 1 base and V by 5 bases; bases with no gene match: 6. The V gene's germline CDR1 is SGHTA and CDR2 FQGNSA. CDR3 size: 15 residues. CDR3 amino acids: CASSHHTSGTDTQYF. The CDR3 nucleotides read TGTGCCAGCAGCCACCACACTAGCGGCACAGATACGCAGTATTTT. The complete variable domain, with remaining parts taken from reference TRBV7-2 and TRBJ2-3, reads GAGVSQSPSNKVTEKGKDVELRCDPISGHTALYWYRQSLGQGLEFLIYFQGNSAPDKSGLPSDRFSAERTGGSVSTLTIQRTQQEDSAVYLCASSHHTSGTDTQYFGPGTRLTVL.

The chain recombines TRBV20-1 with TRBJ2-7; 8 nucleotides align to TRBD1. CDR1 is DFQATT and CDR2 is SNEGSKA in the germline V gene (reference sequence). Germline trimming cut 3 bases from V and 5 bases from J; bases unmatched to any gene: 3. The CDR3 is 12 residues long. The CDR3 coding sequence is TGCAGTGCTAGCAAGACAGGGGACGAGCAGTACTTC. Its translation is CSASKTGDEQYF.

This clonotype has just a few counts. The rearrangement uses TRBV12-3 or TRBV12-4 and TRBJ1-1; D might be TRBD1 (5 bases). The V end was cut by 0 bases, the J end by 10 bases, with 12 bases between. The CDR3 runs 13 residues. Here the CDR3 DNA reads TGTGCCAGCAGTTTAGCGGGACTTAGAACAGCTTTCTTT. Translated, it gives CASSLAGLRTAFF.

This clonotype showed up just a few times. V gene TRBV5-1 combines with J gene TRBJ2-7; weak D call: TRBD1 (5 bases). The CDR3 extends over 15 amino acids. V lost 2 bases and J lost 2, with 14 bases in between. Looked up from germline, CDR1 is SGHRS and CDR2 is YFSETQ. The CDR3 spells CASSFDRPSAYEQYF. For the CDR3, the DNA is TGCGCCAGCAGCTTCGACAGACCGTCCGCCTACGAGCAGTACTTC.

In this sample, this clonotype turned up many times. This sequence joins TRBV20-1 and TRBJ2-5; 11 positions match TRBD2. This CDR3 is 14 amino acids long. Germline V CDR1 and CDR2: DFQATT, SNEGSKA (reference sequence). V lost 1 base, J lost 4 bases, and 2 bases stayed unmatched. In DNA, the CDR3 is TGCAGTGCTAGAGTAGCGGGGGGGCCAGAGACCCAGTACTTC. Amino acids: CSARVAGGPETQYF.

This clonotype was seen more than once but under ten times. The rearrangement uses TRBV12-3 or TRBV12-4 and TRBJ2-1, with D possibly matching TRBD2 (7 bases). There are 15 residues in the CDR3. Trimming pared 4 bases from V and 8 bases from J, leaving 18 bases between. CDR3: CASSWGGRKIDEQFF. DNA for the CDR3: TGTGCCAGCAGTTGGGGGGGGCGAAAAATCGATGAGCAGTTCTTC.

This clonotype appeared a few times. V usage is TRBV3-1 and J usage is TRBJ2-5; 8 bases match TRBD1. The CDR3 is 14 amino acids. The germline V gene has CDR1 LGHDT and CDR2 YNNKEL (reference sequence). The junction had 4 bases not matched to a gene; V was cut back by 4 bases and J by 3 bases. CDR3 sequence: CASSPEDREETQYF. CDR3 in DNA: TGTGCCAGCAGCCCCGAGGACAGGGAAGAGACCCAGTACTTC.

This clonotype was detected a few times. The chain recombines TRBV5-6 with TRBJ2-1; D is perhaps TRBD1 (6 bases). V lost 0 bases, J lost 4 bases, and 14 bases lay in between. The length of the CDR3 is 16 residues. Germline assignment: CDR1 SGHDT and CDR2 YYEEEE. The CDR3 coding sequence is TGTGCCAGCAGCTTGGACAGGGCCTCTTTTTACAATGAGCAGTTCTTC. This encodes CASSLDRASFYNEQFF.